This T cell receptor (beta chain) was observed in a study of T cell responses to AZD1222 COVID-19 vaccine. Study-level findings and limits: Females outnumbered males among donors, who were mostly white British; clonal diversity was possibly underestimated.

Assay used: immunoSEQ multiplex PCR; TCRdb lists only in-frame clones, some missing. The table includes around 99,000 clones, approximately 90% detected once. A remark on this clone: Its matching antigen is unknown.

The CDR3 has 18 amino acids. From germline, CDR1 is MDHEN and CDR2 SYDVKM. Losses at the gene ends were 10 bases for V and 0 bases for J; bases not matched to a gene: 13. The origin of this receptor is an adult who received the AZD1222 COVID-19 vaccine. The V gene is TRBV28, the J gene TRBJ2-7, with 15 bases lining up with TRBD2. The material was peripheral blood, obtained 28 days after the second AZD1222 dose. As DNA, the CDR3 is TGTGCCACCATACTAGTGGGACTAGCGGGAGGAAGCTCCTACGAGCAGTACTTC. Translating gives CATILVGLAGGSSYEQYF.